This T cell receptor (beta chain) emerged from a study of blood T cell repertoires in COVID-19. Background on the study: Both acute and convalescent COVID-19 samples were obtained from the United States, Italy and Spain. In each case, the material was cDNA or gDNA derived from T cells, B-cell-depleted T cells, or PBMCs.

Methods used by the authors: The assay estimated nucleated cells by amplifying reference gene primers. The repertoire was sequenced with immunoSEQ multiplex PCR; TCRdb's copy has only in-frame clones and lacks some. V and J calls and clone size are copied from that table; D and trimming were computed from the DNA. The sample has fewer than 50,000 clones; around nine tenths are singletons. V lost 0 bases and J lost 8, with 11 bases in between. From germline, CDR1 is LGHNA and CDR2 YSLEER. The CDR3 runs 14 residues. Seattle researchers signed up patients amid active infection and tracked them longitudinally.

Sequencing was carried out using peripheral blood. The rearrangement links TRBV4-3 to TRBJ2-1; D ambiguous. The receptor's source is a man aged 50 or older with COVID-19, enrolled during active disease. CDR3: CASSQDLNSYEQFF. The CDR3 DNA reads as TGCGCCAGCAGCCAAGATCTGAACAGTTATGAGCAGTTCTTC.